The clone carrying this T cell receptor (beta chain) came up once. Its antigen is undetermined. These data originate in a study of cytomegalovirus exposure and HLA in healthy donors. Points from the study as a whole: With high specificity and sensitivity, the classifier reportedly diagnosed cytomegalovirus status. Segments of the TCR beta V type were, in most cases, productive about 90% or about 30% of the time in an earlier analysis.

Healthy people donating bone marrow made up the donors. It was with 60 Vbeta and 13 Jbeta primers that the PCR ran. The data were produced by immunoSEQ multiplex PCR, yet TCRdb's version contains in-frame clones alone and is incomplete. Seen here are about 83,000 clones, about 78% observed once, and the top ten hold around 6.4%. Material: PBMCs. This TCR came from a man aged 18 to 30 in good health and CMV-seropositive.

CDR3 coding DNA: TGTGCCAGCAGCACCAGGGGACAGGCCTATGGCTACACCTTC. Amino acid sequence: CASSTRGQAYGYTF. The chain joins TRBV7-9 to TRBJ1-2; TRBD1 aligns across 8 bases. Germline values: CDR1 SEHNR, CDR2 FQNEAQ (reference sequence). The ends lost 5 bases at V and 4 bases at J; junction bases unmatched: 6. This CDR3 is 14 amino acids long.